This T cell receptor beta chain was documented in a study of Ad26.COV2.S vaccination and SARS-CoV-2 variants. The assay was immunoSEQ multiplex PCR, and TCRdb's table has in-frame clones only and misses some. The sample records roughly 500,000 clones, 87% being singletons. Treatment defined: some 20 received Ad26.COV2.S at low or high dose, single or two shots; several received placebo; per-sample allocation not given. The samples date from day 63 after the first vaccine or placebo injection. The germline gives CDR1 SGHRS, CDR2 YFSETQ. V shed 0 bases and J shed 6 bases, with 13 bases lying between them. CDR3 length equals 14 residues.

This material consisted of peripheral blood, taken in a trial of Ad26.COV2.S vaccine versus placebo. V gene TRBV5-1 combines with J gene TRBJ2-7; the D gene is possibly TRBD1 (6 bases). This sequence originates from a person between 18 and 65 years old who received the Ad26.COV2.S COVID-19 vaccine or a placebo. In DNA form, the CDR3 reads TGCGCCAGCAGCTTGGCCCTTACAGGGTCCGAGCAGTACTTC. Translated: CASSLALTGSEQYF.